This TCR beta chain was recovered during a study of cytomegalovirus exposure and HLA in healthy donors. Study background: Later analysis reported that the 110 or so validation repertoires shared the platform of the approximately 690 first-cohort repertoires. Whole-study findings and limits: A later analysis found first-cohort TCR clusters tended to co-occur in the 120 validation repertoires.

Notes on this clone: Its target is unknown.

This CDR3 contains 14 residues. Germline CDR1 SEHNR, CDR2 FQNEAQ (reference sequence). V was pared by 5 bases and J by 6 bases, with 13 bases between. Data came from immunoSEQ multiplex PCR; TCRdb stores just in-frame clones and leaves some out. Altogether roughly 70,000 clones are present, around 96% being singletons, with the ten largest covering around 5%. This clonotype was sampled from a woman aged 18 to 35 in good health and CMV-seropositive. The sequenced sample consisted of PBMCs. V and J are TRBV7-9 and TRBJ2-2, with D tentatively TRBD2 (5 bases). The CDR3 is CASSPVAGAGELFF. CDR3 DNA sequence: TGTGCCAGCAGCCCCGTCGCGGGCGCCGGGGAGCTGTTTTTT. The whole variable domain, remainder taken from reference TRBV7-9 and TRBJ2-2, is DTGVSQNPRHKITKRGQNVTFRCDPISEHNRLYWYRQTLGQGPEFLTYFQNEAQLEKSRLLSDRFSAERPKGSFSTLEIQRTEQGDSAMYLCASSPVAGAGELFFGEGSRLTVL.